This T cell receptor (beta chain) was sequenced in a study of T cells in Graves' hyperthyroidism and ophthalmopathy. Regarding the study as a whole: Onset of ophthalmopathy came a median around 7.1 months after the model predicted it.

This clonotype has ten or more counts. The antigen remains unidentified. Authors of the study amplified TCR beta CDR3 regions from RNA transcripts. The primer set for the first-round RT-PCR of the TCR CDR3 was HTBI. TCRdb redid the calling of the multiplex PCR reads with MiXCR, one entry per CDR3 protein. This sample has around 580,000 distinct CDR3 sequences, with 46% found just once. This CDR3 has 13 amino acids. The J segment lost 5 bases and the V segment lost 4 bases, leaving 2 bases of the junction unmatched. The germline CDR1 and CDR2 sequences are SGHNT and YENEEA. J is TRBJ2-5 and V is TRBV11-3; 9 bases are a match to TRBD2. This TCR was recovered from a woman younger than 35 with Graves' hyperthyroidism. The sample consisted of peripheral blood or thyroid tissue (not recorded which). The DNA of the CDR3 is TGTGCCAGCAGCTCGGGACTAGCTGAGACCCAGTACTTC. Protein: CASSSGLAETQYF.